The 5 T cell receptor beta chains below all came from one sample that was sequenced in a study of blood T cell repertoires in COVID-19. The repertoire was sequenced with immunoSEQ multiplex PCR; TCRdb's copy has only in-frame clones and lacks some. The data contain about 180,000 clones, 80% to 90% of them singletons. The material sequenced was peripheral blood. The receptors come from a man between 18 and 29 years old who had recovered from COVID-19.

This clone came up once. The chain links TRBV5-1 to TRBJ2-3, with 12 bases matching TRBD2. The junction had 5 bases not matched to a gene; V was cut back by 4 bases and J by 2 bases. CDR1 and CDR2 (germline): SGHRS, YFSETQ. This CDR3 is built from 16 residues. CDR3 bases: TGCGCCAGCAGCCCCGGACTAGCGGGGTTCACAGATACGCAGTATTTT. Amino acids: CASSPGLAGFTDTQYF.

This clone was counted once. The rearrangement links TRBV5-1 to TRBJ2-3; 7 nucleotides match TRBD2. The CDR3 runs to 16 residues. Trimming cost V 9 bases and J 0 bases; bases outside gene matches: 13. Per the germline V gene, CDR1 is SGHRS and CDR2 is YFSETQ. CDR3 loop: CAIRESSGLSTDTQYF. DNA of the CDR3: TGCGCCATCCGGGAGAGTAGCGGGTTAAGCACAGATACGCAGTATTTT.

The rearrangement links TRBV28 to TRBJ1-1; weak D call: TRBD1 (5 bases). CDR1 is MDHEN, CDR2 SYDVKM, per germline. This CDR3 is built from 14 residues. Trimming shortened V by 3 bases and J by 3 bases, and 11 bases separated the two germline ends. In nucleotides, the CDR3 is TGTGCCAGCAGTTTCCAATCAGGGTACACTGAAGCTTTCTTT. Its translation is CASSFQSGYTEAFF.

The V and J genes are TRBV5-4 and TRBJ2-7, with TRBD2 matching 11 bases. CDR1 is SGHNT and CDR2 is YYREEE in the germline V gene (reference sequence). J lost 7 bases, V lost 0 bases, and 12 bases had no gene match. The CDR3 is 17 amino acids. CDR3 sequence (DNA): TGTGCCAGCAGCTTGGCGGGAATAGCGGGAGGGCCGGGGGAGCAGTACTTC. Its translation is CASSLAGIAGGPGEQYF.

The rearrangement links TRBV6-1 to TRBJ2-3; 12 bases are shared with TRBD2. Trimming cost V 2 bases and J 2 bases; bases outside gene matches: 8. Germline CDR1 reads MNHNS; CDR2 reads SASEGT. The CDR3 totals 18 residues. The CDR3 sequence is CASSERVTSGRPTDTQYF. CDR3 bases: TGTGCCAGCAGTGAACGGGTCACTAGCGGGAGGCCCACAGATACGCAGTATTTT.